This T cell receptor beta chain is drawn from a study of CD4 T cells in relation to SARS-CoV-2 and coronaviruses (dated by TCRdb to 2020 to 2023). Context from the whole study: In the ViraFEST assay, PBMCs were cultured with antigen for approximately ten days, after which TCR beta CDR3s were sequenced to identify antigen-specific clonal expansions. An HIV-1 Nef peptide pool or a no-peptide culture served as the negative reference condition. HLA restriction was mapped for shared crossreactive spike epitopes using patient-derived lymphoblastoid cell lines. Memory CD4+ T cell crossreactivity between SARS-CoV-2 and common cold coronavirus spike proteins was assessed at the TCR clonotype level in the study. The Adaptive Biotechnologies TCR-sequencing kit was used for samples from three pre-COVID donors and for the naive versus memory experiments, whereas the other data were Illumina-based. For other donors in the study, expansion assays were sequenced with a different, Illumina-based TCR-beta assay. What the work shows at the level of the full study, not this receptor alone: About 65% of donors had memory CD4+ clonotypes that crossrecognized SARS-CoV-2 and at least one common cold coronavirus spike. Crossreactive clones showed significantly weaker SARS-CoV-2-driven expansion than monoreactive clones, consistent with antigenic imprinting. Because no donor provided both pre-pandemic and post-infection samples, tracing the source of pre-existing responses was limited. The study was constrained by small numbers of patients and of tested TCRs. Crossreactivity analysis was centred on spike protein, so crossreactivity against other viral proteins was not assessed.

The CDR3 holds 13 amino acids from the cysteine to the phenylalanine. The CDR3 DNA has 39 bases and is translated from base 1. CDR1 is given as MNHEY and CDR2 as SVGEGT, both from the germline V gene. Relative to germline, V is 6 bases shorter and J is 8 bases shorter, with 16 bases between their ends. CD4+ T cells from unexposed donors were collected before the COVID-19 pandemic (2011-2018). Following 10 days of culture, the EasySep CD4+ T cell isolation kit was used to isolate CD4+ T cells. As cell numbers permitted, CD4+ T cells from unexposed donors were tested for reactivity to SARS-CoV-2 S and N and to four common cold coronavirus spike pools. About 1.8 million PBMCs per well were cultured in IMDM with approximately 4.5% human AB serum and 7.5 to 10 IU/ml IL-2. Half of the culture medium was replaced with fresh IL-2-containing medium on days 3 and 7. In general, every peptide culture condition was set up in three replicate wells. The leukapheresis product for the unexposed donors was obtained through commercial purchase. Ficoll-Paque PLUS gradient centrifugation was used to isolate PBMCs from leukapheresis product or whole blood. PBMCs were either cryopreserved at -140 degrees C or used fresh in the expansion assay. The QIAamp Micro DNA Kit was used to extract genomic DNA from the CD4+ T cells.

Of note for this clone: What antigen it recognizes has not been identified. No base quality values were provided; no much bigger clone lies one nucleotide off.

The library was produced with the immunoSEQ multiplex PCR assay. In the authors' own workflow: During preprocessing, nonproductive sequences were discarded, as were any CDR3s that did not begin with C, did not end with F or W, or were shorter than 7 amino acids. The MANAFEST web app identified antigen-specific clonotypes based on expansion compared with the reference and other culture wells. A clone counted as positive if significantly expanded in 2 of 3 replicate wells versus the reference culture at FDR below 0.05. Positive clones also required significant expansion versus all other tandem wells and an odds ratio above 5. CDR3 homology was measured as pairwise Levenshtein distance, computed with the stringdist R package after trimming three terminal residues from each end. The immuneACCESS repertoire file appears here via TCRdb, limited to in-frame rearrangements. These files lack a portion of the clones; in checked studies, under half of the deficit traces to unresolved V genes, and the cause of the others is not known. The V and J calls and clone size come from that table; D and trimming were worked out from the DNA. This sample lists over 15,000 clones; around four fifths were detected once. The ten largest clonotypes hold roughly 41% of the sample.

The rearranged segments are TRBV6-2 or TRBV6-3 and TRBJ1-2; TRBD1 could be the D gene, as 5 bases match. The sequenced material came from CD4+ T cells from PBMCs, cultured in vitro. The source of this sequence is a human donor in good health. The CDR3 region: CASSSDRKSGYTF. The nucleotide sequence reads TGTGCCAGCAGCTCCGACAGAAAATCGGGCTACACCTTC.